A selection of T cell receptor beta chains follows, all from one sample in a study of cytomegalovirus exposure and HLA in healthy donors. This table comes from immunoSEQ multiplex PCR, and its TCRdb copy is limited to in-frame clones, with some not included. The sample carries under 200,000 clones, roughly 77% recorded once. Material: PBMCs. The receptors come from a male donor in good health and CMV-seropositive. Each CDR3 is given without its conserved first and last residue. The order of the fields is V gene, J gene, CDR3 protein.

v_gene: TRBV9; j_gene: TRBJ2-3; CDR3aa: ASSEAPLGARFRGTDTQY
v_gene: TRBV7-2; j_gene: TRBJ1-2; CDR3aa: ASTVDRGRDYT
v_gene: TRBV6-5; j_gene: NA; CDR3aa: ASTRRGLYEQY
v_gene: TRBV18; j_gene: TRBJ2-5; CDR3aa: ASSPGTGVETQY
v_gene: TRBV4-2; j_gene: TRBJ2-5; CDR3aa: ASSPTTGGQPSETQY
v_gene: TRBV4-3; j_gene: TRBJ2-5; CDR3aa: ASSQDHGPRETQY
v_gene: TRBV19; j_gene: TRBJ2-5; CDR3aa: ASSSQGWETQY
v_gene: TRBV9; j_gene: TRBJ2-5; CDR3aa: ASSVEAISRETQY
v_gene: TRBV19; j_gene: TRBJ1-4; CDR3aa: ASRRTGGSRNEKLF
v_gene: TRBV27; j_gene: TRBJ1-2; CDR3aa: ASSARDTDGYT
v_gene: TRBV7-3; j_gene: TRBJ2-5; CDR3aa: ASSPGPGREETQY
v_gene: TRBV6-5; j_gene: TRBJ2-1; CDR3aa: ASSYGLNYNEQF
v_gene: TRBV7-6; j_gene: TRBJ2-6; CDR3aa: ASSALRYRSSGANVLT
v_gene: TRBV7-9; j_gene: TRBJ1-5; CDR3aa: ASSLGQGKFGGNQPQH
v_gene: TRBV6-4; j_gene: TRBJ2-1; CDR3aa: ASSSGGSYNEQF
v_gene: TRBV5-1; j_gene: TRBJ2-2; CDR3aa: ASSLDSGRVGTGELF
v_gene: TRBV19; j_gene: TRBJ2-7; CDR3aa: ASGPRGYEQY
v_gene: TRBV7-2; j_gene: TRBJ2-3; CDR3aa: ASSLRAGGPVTDTQY
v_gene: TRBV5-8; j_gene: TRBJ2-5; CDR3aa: ASTTGGLGETQY
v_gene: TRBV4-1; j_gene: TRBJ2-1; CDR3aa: ASSQDWFSSYNEQF
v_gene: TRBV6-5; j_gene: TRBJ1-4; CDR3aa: ASSEDSEKLF
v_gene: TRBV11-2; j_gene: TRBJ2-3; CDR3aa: ASSPRGRWDTQY
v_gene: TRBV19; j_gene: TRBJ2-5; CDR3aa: ASSTGQGKKETQY
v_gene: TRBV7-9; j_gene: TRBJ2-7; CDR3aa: ASSLDAGNYEQY
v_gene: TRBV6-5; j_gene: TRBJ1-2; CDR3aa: ASTDGGNYGYT
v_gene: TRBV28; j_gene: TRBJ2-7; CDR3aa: ASSSPRTSGTGQY
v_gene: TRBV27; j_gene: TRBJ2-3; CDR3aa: ATLPGTSLEGDTQY
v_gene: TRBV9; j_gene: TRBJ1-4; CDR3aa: ASSVLRDRGNEKLF
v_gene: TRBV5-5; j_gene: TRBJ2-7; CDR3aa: ASSYYTIYEQY
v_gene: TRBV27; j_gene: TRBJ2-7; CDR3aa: ASRQGLAGVYEQY
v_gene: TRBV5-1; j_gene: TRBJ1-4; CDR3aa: ASRPRTGGGSNEKLF
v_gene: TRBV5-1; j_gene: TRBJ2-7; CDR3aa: ASSQIPTLNEQY
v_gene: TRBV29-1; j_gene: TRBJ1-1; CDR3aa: SVEGQMNTEAF
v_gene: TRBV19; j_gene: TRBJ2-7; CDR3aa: ATKQGSRYEQY
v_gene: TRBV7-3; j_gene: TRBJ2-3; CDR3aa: ASSLTGETDTQY
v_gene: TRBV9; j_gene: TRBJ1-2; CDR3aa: ASSPDRGMYYGYT
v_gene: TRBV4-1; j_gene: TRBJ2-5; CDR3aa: ASSQEGTSGGQETQY
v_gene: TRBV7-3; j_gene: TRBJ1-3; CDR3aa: ASSLSPGAGNTIY
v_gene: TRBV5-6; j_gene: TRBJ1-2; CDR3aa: ASSFRDRGDYT
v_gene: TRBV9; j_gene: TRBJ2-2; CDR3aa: ASSVSSGLNTGELF
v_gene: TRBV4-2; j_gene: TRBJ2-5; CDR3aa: ASSQDGGQGISETQY
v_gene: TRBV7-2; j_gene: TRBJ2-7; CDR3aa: ASSFSGFYEQY
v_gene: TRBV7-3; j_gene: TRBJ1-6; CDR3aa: ASSLTGQPYNSPLH
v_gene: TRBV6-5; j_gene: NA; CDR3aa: ASSYSGPYEQY
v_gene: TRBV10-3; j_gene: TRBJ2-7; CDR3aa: AISEGSSHEQY
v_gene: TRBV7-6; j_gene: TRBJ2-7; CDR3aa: ASSSLAGIYEQY
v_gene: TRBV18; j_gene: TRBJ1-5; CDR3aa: ASSPNLQEPQH
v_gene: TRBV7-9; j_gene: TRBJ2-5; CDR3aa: SSSPIARLGSNQETQY